Below are 27 T cell receptor beta chains sequenced from a single sample in a study of blood T cell repertoires in COVID-19. This table comes from immunoSEQ multiplex PCR, and its TCRdb copy is limited to in-frame clones, with some not included. The table has 250,000 to 350,000 clones, around 89% seen once. The sequencing sample was made of peripheral blood. These receptors came from a woman aged 60-75 years with acute or convalescent COVID-19.

The V gene is TRBV7-2, the J gene TRBJ1-5; 7 bases match TRBD1. The CDR3 sequence is 15 residues long. CDR1 and CDR2 from the germline V gene are SGHTA and FQGNSA. The V and J ends lost 3 bases and 4 bases, in that order; junction bases with no gene match: 6. The CDR3 DNA is TGTGCCAGCAGCTTTTCAGGGGGAGAAAATCAGCCCCAGCATTTT. This sequence encodes CASSFSGGENQPQHF.

The sample holds one count of this clone. V gene TRBV9 combines with J gene TRBJ2-1; a possible D gene is TRBD2 (6 bases). Per germline, CDR1 SGDLS and CDR2 YYNGEE. The CDR3 covers 15 residues. Trimming took 4 bases from V and 6 from J, leaving 17 bases between them. CDR3 in DNA: TGTGCCAGCAGCCTCCCCGGGGGACCGGGCAATGAGCAGTTCTTC. Translated, it gives CASSLPGGPGNEQFF.

The chain joins TRBV27 to TRBJ2-3; 8 bases match TRBD2. The CDR3 length is 16 residues. Germline CDR1 is MNHEY and CDR2 is SMNVEV (reference sequence). V shed 5 bases and J 3 bases; nucleotides not matched to a gene: 10. The CDR3: CASSIRKREFTDTQYF. As DNA, the CDR3 is TGTGCCAGCAGTATCAGAAAGCGGGAGTTTACAGATACGCAGTATTTT.

This chain connects TRBV7-8 to TRBJ2-2; D is perhaps TRBD1 (5 bases). The CDR3 spans 15 residues. CDR1 is SGHVS and CDR2 is FQNEAQ in the germline V gene. The germline V and J ends were trimmed by 3 bases and 0 bases, with 8 bases remaining between them. The CDR3 reads CASSFGASNTGELFF. DNA of the CDR3: TGTGCCAGCAGCTTTGGGGCGTCGAACACCGGGGAGCTGTTTTTT.

This clone was detected only once. The chain employs TRBV20-1 and TRBJ2-3, with unresolved D. This CDR3 region has 10 residues. Trimming left V 8 bases short and J 2 bases short, with 5 bases between. The germline V gene has CDR1 DFQATT and CDR2 SNEGSKA (reference sequence). CDR3: CSSNTDTQYF. The CDR3 region has the DNA TGCAGTTCAAACACAGATACGCAGTATTTT.

This chain uses TRBV6-2 or TRBV6-3 with TRBJ2-4, with D tentatively TRBD2 (5 bases). The CDR3 runs to 16 residues. Germline V gene lookup returns CDR1 MNHEY and CDR2 SVGEGT. The ends were cut back, 0 bases at V and 0 bases at J, with 9 bases in the middle. CDR3: CASSYSVALAKNIQYF. CDR3 DNA: TGTGCCAGCAGTTACTCGGTAGCGCTAGCCAAAAACATTCAGTACTTC.

J is TRBJ1-5 and V is TRBV19; D not resolved. The CDR3 has 17 amino acids. Trimming stripped 3 bases from V and 0 bases from J, with 15 bases between. Per germline, CDR1 LNHDA and CDR2 SQIVND (reference sequence). The CDR3 nucleotides read TGTGCCAGTAGTATGAGGCGTCGGGATTATAGCAATCAGCCCCAGCATTTT. Translated: CASSMRRRDYSNQPQHF.

The chain employs TRBV7-6 and TRBJ2-3; maybe TRBD2 (5 bases). Germline CDR1 and CDR2: SGHVS and FNYEAQ. The CDR3 spans 16 residues. V dropped 3 bases and J dropped 0 bases, with 13 bases sitting between them. CDR3 bases: TGTGCCAGCAGCTTCGGACTGCGCTCTAGCACAGATACGCAGTATTTT. It translates to CASSFGLRSSTDTQYF.

The chain recombines TRBV11-3 with TRBJ2-4, with unresolved D. The V gene lost 1 base and the J gene lost 7 bases, with 8 bases spanning the gap. The germline V gene has CDR1 SGHNT and CDR2 YENEEA. CDR3 length: 13 amino acids. CDR3 region: CASSLAPENIQYF. The DNA of the CDR3 is TGTGCCAGCAGCTTAGCTCCGGAGAACATTCAGTACTTC.

This rearrangement joins TRBV4-3 to TRBJ1-2; D unclear. Trimming removed 1 base at V and 6 bases at J, with 12 bases between. CDR1 LGHNA and CDR2 YSLEER come from the germline V gene. This CDR3 is built from 14 residues. In DNA form, the CDR3 reads TGCGCCAGCAGCCAAGGAGGGTATGGGAATGGCTACACCTTC. Translated: CASSQGGYGNGYTF.

J is TRBJ2-3 and V is TRBV29-1; possibly TRBD1 for D (5 bases). Germline V gives CDR1 SQVTM, CDR2 ANQGSEA. This CDR3 comprises 14 residues. V was shortened by 1 base and J by 4 bases, with 12 bases between the two germline ends. CDR3 protein: CSVEGVWGADTQYF. As DNA, the CDR3 is TGCAGCGTTGAAGGGGTGTGGGGCGCAGATACGCAGTATTTT.

This chain links TRBV6-2 or TRBV6-3 with TRBJ1-5; the D gene is possibly TRBD1 (5 bases). This CDR3 region has 15 residues. Germline values: CDR1 MNHEY, CDR2 SVGEGT. V lost 7 bases, J lost 7 bases, and 20 bases lay in between. The CDR3 loop reads CASNPAEGRGQPQHF. CDR3 nucleotide sequence: TGTGCCAGCAACCCTGCGGAGGGGAGGGGCCAGCCCCAGCATTTT.

This chain joins TRBV5-1 and TRBJ2-2, with TRBD2 identical over 10 bases. V lost 0 bases and J lost 5; bases outside the gene matches: 7. There are 17 residues in the CDR3. Germline loops: CDR1 SGHRS, CDR2 YFSETQ. The CDR3 sequence: CASSLAGTSVGTGELFF. The CDR3 bases are TGCGCCAGCAGCTTGGCCGGGACTAGCGTAGGAACCGGGGAGCTGTTTTTT. The variable domain in full, completed from reference TRBV5-1 and TRBJ2-2, reads KAGVTQTPRYLIKTRGQQVTLSCSPISGHRSVSWYQQTPGQGLQFLFEYFSETQRNKGNFPGRFSGRQFSNSRSEMNVSTLELGDSALYLCASSLAGTSVGTGELFFGEGSRLTVL.

The V and J genes are TRBV7-9 and TRBJ1-2; maybe TRBD1 (5 bases). CDR1 is SEHNR, CDR2 FQNEAQ, per germline (reference sequence). This CDR3 region has 16 residues. The V gene lost 5 bases and the J gene lost 3 bases, with 19 bases spanning the gap. The CDR3 bases are TGTGCCAGCAGCCCCGGACCGACACAAGGGGACTATGGCTACACCTTC. Its translation is CASSPGPTQGDYGYTF. The full variable domain, in which reference TRBV7-9 and TRBJ1-2 provide the parts outside the CDR3, is DTGVSQNPRHKITKRGQNVTFRCDPISEHNRLYWYRQTLGQGPEFLTYFQNEAQLEKSRLLSDRFSAERPKGSFSTLEIQRTEQGDSAMYLCASSPGPTQGDYGYTFGSGTRLTVV.

This clone is a singleton in its sample. This chain links TRBV5-1 with TRBJ2-5, with D maybe TRBD1 (5 bases). The CDR3 has 11 residues. V lost 7 bases and J 3 bases, leaving 7 bases between the germline ends. Germline V gene data show CDR1 as SGHRS and CDR2 as YFSETQ. CDR3 in DNA: TGCGCCAGCTCCAGGGAAGAGACCCAGTACTTC. It is translated as CASSREETQYF. Using reference TRBV5-1 and TRBJ2-5 for the parts outside the CDR3, the full variable domain is KAGVTQTPRYLIKTRGQQVTLSCSPISGHRSVSWYQQTPGQGLQFLFEYFSETQRNKGNFPGRFSGRQFSNSRSEMNVSTLELGDSALYLCASSREETQYFGPGTRLLVL.

The CDR3, as DNA: TGTGCCACCAGCAGGACACTAGCGGGCCACGAGCAGTACTTC. Translating it yields CATSRTLAGHEQYF. The chain has TRBV15 and TRBJ2-7; TRBD2 aligns across 9 bases. The CDR3 runs to 14 residues. Germline trimming cut 3 bases from V and 5 bases from J; bases unmatched to any gene: 5. Germline CDR1 reads LNHNV; CDR2 reads YYDKDF (reference sequence). Full variable domain (remainder filled in from reference TRBV15 and TRBJ2-7): DAMVIQNPRYQVTQFGKPVTLSCSQTLNHNVMYWYQQKSSQAPKLLFHYYDKDFNNEADTPDNFQSRRPNTSFCFLDIRSPGLGDTAMYLCATSRTLAGHEQYFGPGTRLTVT.

The chain uses TRBV9 and TRBJ1-1; D gene ambiguous. This CDR3 comprises 13 residues. Between the trimmed V and J ends, which lost 0 bases and 4 bases, there was a span of 7 bases. Per germline, CDR1 SGDLS and CDR2 YYNGEE. CDR3 in DNA: TGTGCCAGCAGCGTAGAGATGAGCACTGAAGCTTTCTTT. Translation gives CASSVEMSTEAFF. Full variable domain (rest looked up from reference TRBV9 and TRBJ1-1): DSGVTQTPKHLITATGQRVTLRCSPRSGDLSVYWYQQSLDQGLQFLIQYYNGEERAKGNILERFSAQQFPDLHSELNLSSLELGDSALYFCASSVEMSTEAFFGQGTRLTVV.

The chain links TRBV5-1 to TRBJ2-1, with D perhaps TRBD2 (6 bases). Looked up from germline, CDR1 is SGHRS and CDR2 is YFSETQ. This CDR3 region has 15 residues. Trimming removed 2 bases at V and 1 base at J, with 10 bases between. The CDR3 DNA follows: TGCGCCAGCAGCTTCGGGACTCTTTCCTACAATGAGCAGTTCTTC. Protein product: CASSFGTLSYNEQFF.

The chain joins TRBV10-3 to TRBJ1-2; D possibly corresponds to TRBD1 (5 bases). The CDR3 runs 14 residues. Germline loops: CDR1 ENHRY, CDR2 SYGVKD. V was clipped by 5 bases and J by 4 bases, with 14 bases between them. CDR3 sequence: CAISNDRGGYGYTF. The CDR3 nucleotides read TGTGCCATCAGTAATGACAGAGGCGGCTATGGCTACACCTTC.

V is TRBV7-9 and J is TRBJ1-1; 9 bases align to TRBD1. The CDR3 contains 14 residues. V lost 3 bases, J lost 12 bases, and 11 bases stayed unmatched. Germline-derived CDR1 and CDR2 are SEHNR and FQNEAQ (reference sequence). In nucleotides, the CDR3 is TGTGCCAGCAGCTTCGGCGTGCCGGGACAGGGTTCTTTCTTT. This codes for CASSFGVPGQGSFF.

V and J are TRBV11-2 and TRBJ2-7, with D possibly being TRBD2 (6 bases). The germline V gene encodes CDR1 SGHAT and CDR2 FQNNGV. The CDR3 extends over 15 amino acids. V was pared by 7 bases and J by 1 base, with 17 bases between. The CDR3 protein is CASNLGLPGSYEQYF. Written as DNA, the CDR3 is TGTGCCAGCAACTTGGGACTCCCTGGGTCCTACGAGCAGTACTTC.

V usage is TRBV19 and J usage is TRBJ2-1; D may be TRBD2 (6 bases). Per germline, CDR1 LNHDA and CDR2 SQIVND (reference sequence). The CDR3 consists of 14 residues. V was pared by 3 bases and J by 5 bases, with 11 bases between. CDR3 in amino acids: CASSIPSGHNEQFF. The CDR3 nucleotides read TGTGCCAGTAGTATTCCGAGCGGGCACAATGAGCAGTTCTTC.

The rearrangement links TRBV7-3 to TRBJ2-7; D may be TRBD2 (6 bases). V lost 2 bases and J lost 7, with 12 bases in between. Germline V lookup: CDR1 SGHTA, CDR2 FQGTGA. This CDR3 is 13 amino acids long. Here the CDR3 reads CASSLFGGGEQYF. The CDR3 DNA reads as TGTGCCAGCAGCTTATTTGGGGGAGGTGAGCAGTACTTC.

The chain employs TRBV5-4 and TRBJ1-1, with a tentative D call TRBD1 (6 bases). V dropped 4 bases and J dropped 4 bases, with 17 bases sitting between them. CDR1 and CDR2 from the germline V gene are SGHNT and YYREEE (reference sequence). The CDR3 runs to 15 residues. As DNA, the CDR3 is TGTGCCAGCAGCCCGGGGGGCACCTGGGGCACTGAAGCTTTCTTT. Protein product: CASSPGGTWGTEAFF.

In DNA form, the CDR3 reads TGTGCCAGCAGCACTGGGACAGTCAACTACGAGCAGTACTTC. This encodes CASSTGTVNYEQYF. The chain is built from TRBV9 and TRBJ2-7; 7 bases agree with TRBD1. V shed 4 bases, J shed 3 bases, and the junction held 7 bases outside the gene matches. In germline, CDR1 is SGDLS, CDR2 YYNGEE. The CDR3 runs to 14 residues.

The rearrangement uses TRBV2 and TRBJ1-2, with D possibly being TRBD1 (6 bases). The CDR3 totals 13 residues. With 6 bases removed from V and 5 bases from J, the gap between germline ends came to 13 bases. CDR1 SNHLY and CDR2 FYNNEI come from the germline V gene. The DNA for the CDR3 is TGTGCCAGCAGCGGGACAATGGCGTATGGCTACACCTTC. It encodes CASSGTMAYGYTF.

The chain couples TRBV18 to TRBJ1-6, with 7 bases identical to TRBD1. V was clipped by 5 bases and J by 8 bases; unmatched bases: 6. This CDR3 is 14 amino acids long. CDR1 is KGHSH, CDR2 LQKENI, per germline. The CDR3 DNA reads TGTGCCAGCTCAGACAGGGACCGCCATTCACCCCTCCACTTT. Translated, it gives CASSDRDRHSPLHF.